Each of the 31 T cell receptor beta chains below was sequenced from the same sample in a study of preoperative IRX-2 immunotherapy in early breast cancer. Assay: immunoSEQ multiplex PCR; the TCRdb copy retains only in-frame clones and omits some. The profile covers 30,000 to 45,000 clones, with roughly 80% appearing a single time and approximately 1.5% taken by the ten largest. The treatment is: preoperative locoregional IRX-2 cytokine immunotherapy. Specimen: lymph node tissue, collected after IRX-2 immunotherapy. Receptors were obtained from a human donor with breast cancer.

This clone occurred once. The V gene is TRBV28, the J gene TRBJ1-5; 11 nucleotides agree with TRBD1. CDR3 length: 18 residues. Germline V gene lookup returns CDR1 MDHEN and CDR2 SYDVKM. V lost 6 bases and J lost 0; bases outside the gene matches: 10. The CDR3 nucleotides read TGTGCCAGCAGACCCGGGACAGGGGGACCCTATAGCAATCAGCCCCAGCATTTT. Translation gives CASRPGTGGPYSNQPQHF. Together with reference TRBV28 and TRBJ1-5, the CDR3 gives the full variable domain: DVKVTQSSRYLVKRTGEKVFLECVQDMDHENMFWYRQDPGLGLRLIYFSYDVKMKEKGDIPEGYSVSREKKERFSLILESASTNQTSMYLCASRPGTGGPYSNQPQHFGDGTRLSIL.

This clone is a singleton in its sample. CDR3 amino acids: CASQGEFLPASGNTIYF. The CDR3 DNA is TGTGCCAGCCAGGGCGAATTCTTACCTGCCTCTGGAAACACCATATATTTT. This chain uses TRBV6-8 with TRBJ1-3, with a tentative D call TRBD1 (5 bases). The CDR3 spans 17 residues. V lost 8 bases to trimming and J lost 0 bases, with 20 bases between them. Germline assignment: CDR1 MNHGY and CDR2 SAAAGT.

This clone was recorded a few times. V gene TRBV19 combines with J gene TRBJ1-5, with D unresolved. Germline V gene lookup returns CDR1 LNHDA and CDR2 SQIVND (reference sequence). Trimming removed 0 bases from V and 2 bases from J, with 11 bases in between. The CDR3 extends over 16 amino acids. For the CDR3, the DNA is TGTGCCAGTAGTATAGATCTAGGCGGGGGCAATCAGCCCCAGCATTTT. It is translated as CASSIDLGGGNQPQHF.

CDR3 region: CASSLGSGGRLRNEKLFF. CDR3 bases: TGCGCCAGCAGCTTGGGTTCAGGGGGCCGACTGCGTAATGAAAAACTGTTTTTT. The chain links TRBV5-1 to TRBJ1-4; 8 bases align to TRBD1. The CDR3 covers 18 residues. Germline CDR1 SGHRS, CDR2 YFSETQ. V dropped 0 bases and J dropped 4; count of bases not matched to a gene: 11.

This rearrangement joins TRBV18 to TRBJ2-6; D not certain. This CDR3 has 17 amino acids. Trimming cost V 5 bases and J 1 base, with 15 bases left between them. The germline V gene has CDR1 KGHSH and CDR2 LQKENI. The CDR3 region is CASSNIPGPSGANVLTF. The DNA of the CDR3 is TGTGCCAGCTCAAACATTCCGGGCCCATCTGGGGCCAACGTCCTGACTTTC.

V and J are TRBV7-7 and TRBJ2-7; 9 bases line up with TRBD1. Germline trimming cut 4 bases from V and 3 bases from J; bases unmatched to any gene: 7. This CDR3 has 15 residues. Germline V CDR1 and CDR2: SSHAT, FNYEAQ (reference sequence). CDR3 bases: TGTGCCAGCAGCTACCAAGACAGGGGGGTCTACGAGCAGTACTTC. Protein product: CASSYQDRGVYEQYF.

The rearrangement joins TRBV28 to TRBJ1-2; D call uncertain. CDR1 is MDHEN and CDR2 is SYDVKM in the germline V gene. This CDR3 contains 14 residues. V lost 3 bases and J 1 base, leaving 9 bases between the germline ends. The CDR3 here is CASSLLRVNYGYTF. CDR3 nucleotide sequence: TGTGCCAGCAGTTTGCTCCGGGTTAACTATGGCTACACCTTC.

The V call is TRBV6-8, the J call TRBJ1-5; D remains unclear. Looked up from germline, CDR1 is MNHGY and CDR2 is SAAAGT. The ends were cut back, 4 bases at V and 5 bases at J, with 15 bases in the middle. The CDR3 totals 15 residues. The CDR3 region is CASSWTLQADQPQHF. The CDR3 DNA is TGTGCCAGCAGTTGGACGTTGCAGGCCGATCAGCCCCAGCATTTT.

The chain is built from TRBV6-8 and TRBJ2-2; D gene uncertain. Trimming left V 7 bases short and J 5 bases short, with 14 bases between. Germline CDR1 is MNHGY and CDR2 is SAAAGT. This CDR3 is built from 14 residues. CDR3 nucleotide sequence: TGTGCCAGCAACATCGGGCCTTTGACCGGGGAGCTGTTTTTT. Translating it yields CASNIGPLTGELFF.

The chain uses TRBV6-8 and TRBJ2-2; 13 bases align to TRBD2. CDR3 length equals 15 residues. CDR1 MNHGY and CDR2 SAAAGT come from the germline V gene. V gave up 6 bases and J gave up 4 bases; unmatched junction bases: 2. CDR3 sequence reads: CASSTSGGATGELFF. The CDR3 DNA reads as TGTGCCAGCAGCACTAGCGGGGGGGCCACCGGGGAGCTGTTTTTT.

This chain joins TRBV1 and TRBJ1-2; TRBD1 was called by the table and not checked on the DNA. TRBV1 is a pseudogene segment. This CDR3 has 16 residues. CDR3 sequence: CASSHPSPLTGVGYTF. CDR3 DNA: TGCGCCAGCAGCCACCCAAGTCCCCTTACAGGGGTTGGCTACACCTTC.

This clone was recorded a few times. The chain links TRBV19 to TRBJ1-5; D is ambiguous. From germline, CDR1 is LNHDA and CDR2 SQIVND (reference sequence). There are 14 residues in the CDR3. Trimming pared 7 bases from V and 3 bases from J, leaving 13 bases between. The CDR3 bases are TGTGCCAGTACACCCCGTGGCACCAATCAGCCCCAGCATTTT. This gives the protein CASTPRGTNQPQHF.

CDR3 nucleotides: TGTGCCAGCAGTTACTCAGGGCTTAGGGTGACTGAAGCTTTCTTT. The encoded protein is CASSYSGLRVTEAFF. V is TRBV6-8 and J is TRBJ1-1; D is ambiguous. The V end was cut by 0 bases, the J end by 5 bases, with 13 bases between. The CDR3 is 15 amino acids. Germline V gene sequence: CDR1 MNHGY, CDR2 SAAAGT.

This chain connects TRBV6-8 to TRBJ2-6; TRBD1 aligns across 7 bases. The trim removed 7 bases at V and 1 base at J, leaving 4 bases unmatched. Looked up from germline, CDR1 is MNHGY and CDR2 is SAAAGT. This CDR3 is 15 amino acids long. The CDR3 DNA sequence: TGTGCCAGCAAAATGACAGGGTCTGGGGCCAACGTCCTGACTTTC. Its protein is CASKMTGSGANVLTF.

The rearrangement links TRBV6-8 to TRBJ1-2; weak D call: TRBD1 (5 bases). The CDR3 is 15 amino acids. Looked up from germline, CDR1 is MNHGY and CDR2 is SAAAGT. V lost 4 bases, J lost 4 bases, and 16 bases lay in between. The chain's CDR3 is CASSFRGSGAYGYTF. In nucleotides, the CDR3 is TGTGCCAGCAGTTTCCGGGGCAGTGGGGCCTATGGCTACACCTTC.

This sequence joins TRBV7-5 and TRBJ1-5. TRBV7-5 counts as a pseudogene. The length of the CDR3 is 17 residues. Here the CDR3 reads CASSLVSGGTSNQPQHF. The CDR3 nucleotides read TGTGCCAGCAGCTTAGTCTCGGGGGGAACCAGCAATCAGCCCCAGCATTTT.

This chain joins TRBV6-8 and TRBJ1-2; 8 bases line up with TRBD1. CDR1 MNHGY and CDR2 SAAAGT come from the germline V gene. The CDR3 length is 16 residues. Trimming removed 6 bases from V and 7 bases from J; junction bases left unmatched: 16. CDR3 DNA sequence: TGTGCCAGCAGGACCCGGACAGGGAGTATGGAAGGTGGCTACACCTTC. The encoded protein is CASRTRTGSMEGGYTF.

This clone was counted a single time. This rearrangement joins TRBV7-7 to TRBJ2-1; 12 nucleotides match TRBD2. CDR1 SSHAT and CDR2 FNYEAQ come from the germline V gene (reference sequence). The V and J ends lost 3 bases and 10 bases, in that order; junction bases with no gene match: 7. The CDR3 is 15 amino acids. The CDR3 spells CASSLASGGAGEQFF. The DNA for the CDR3 is TGTGCCAGCAGCTTGGCTAGCGGGGGGGCCGGAGAGCAGTTCTTC. Filled out from reference TRBV7-7 and TRBJ2-1, the complete variable domain reads GAGVSQSPRYKVTKRGQDVTLRCDPISSHATLYWYQQALGQGPEFLTYFNYEAQPDKSGLPSDRFSAERPEGSISTLTIQRTEQRDSAMYRCASSLASGGAGEQFFGPGTRLTVL.

This chain uses TRBV5-1 with TRBJ1-4, with 8 bases identical to TRBD1. The germline gives CDR1 SGHRS, CDR2 YFSETQ. CDR3 size: 16 residues. With V trimmed by 0 bases and J by 5 bases, 6 bases remained unmatched. The CDR3 protein is CASSLGVTGGNEKLFF. The CDR3 DNA sequence: TGCGCCAGCAGCTTGGGTGTTACAGGGGGAAATGAAAAACTGTTTTTT. The full variable domain, completed using reference TRBV5-1 and TRBJ1-4, is KAGVTQTPRYLIKTRGQQVTLSCSPISGHRSVSWYQQTPGQGLQFLFEYFSETQRNKGNFPGRFSGRQFSNSRSEMNVSTLELGDSALYLCASSLGVTGGNEKLFFGSGTQLSVL.

V is TRBV6-8 and J is TRBJ2-1, with TRBD2 matching over 13 bases. The CDR3 length is 15 residues. Germline V gene lookup returns CDR1 MNHGY and CDR2 SAAAGT. Trimming cost V 4 bases and J 7 bases; bases outside gene matches: 4. The CDR3 protein is CASSFPGLAGNEQFF. The CDR3 region has the DNA TGTGCCAGCAGTTTCCCGGGACTAGCGGGGAATGAGCAGTTCTTC.

V gene TRBV28 combines with J gene TRBJ2-7; 9 nucleotides match TRBD1. This CDR3 is built from 15 residues. Germline V gene sequence: CDR1 MDHEN, CDR2 SYDVKM. J was trimmed by 2 bases and V by 4 bases; bases with no gene match: 6. The DNA for the CDR3 is TGTGCCAGCAGTTCGACAGGGGGAGGGGCCTACGAGCAGTACTTC. This codes for CASSSTGGGAYEQYF. Together with reference TRBV28 and TRBJ2-7, the CDR3 gives the full variable domain: DVKVTQSSRYLVKRTGEKVFLECVQDMDHENMFWYRQDPGLGLRLIYFSYDVKMKEKGDIPEGYSVSREKKERFSLILESASTNQTSMYLCASSSTGGGAYEQYFGPGTRLTVT.

The chain joins TRBV23-1 to TRBJ1-5; no clear D gene. TRBV23-1 has ORF status, its function being uncertain. The CDR3 length is 15 residues. V lost 6 bases, J lost 1 base, and 13 bases lay in between. The CDR3 here is CASSQLRGSNQPQHF. The CDR3 DNA reads as TGCGCCAGCAGCCAACTAAGAGGAAGCAATCAGCCCCAGCATTTT.

The V gene is TRBV11-3, the J gene TRBJ1-1; TRBD1 matches 8 bases. Trimming removed 4 bases from V and 1 base from J; junction bases left unmatched: 5. CDR1 is SGHNT and CDR2 is YENEEA in the germline V gene. This CDR3 comprises 15 residues. The CDR3: CASSSEDRANTEAFF. The CDR3, as DNA: TGTGCCAGCAGCTCCGAGGACAGGGCGAACACTGAAGCTTTCTTT.

The J gene is TRBJ1-1, the V gene TRBV7-7; D remains ambiguous. Germline values: CDR1 SSHAT, CDR2 FNYEAQ (reference sequence). The CDR3 totals 14 residues. The V gene lost 1 base and the J gene lost 4 bases, with 10 bases spanning the gap. In DNA form, the CDR3 reads TGTGCCAGCAGCTTAGACGGGGTGGGCACTGAAGCTTTCTTT. It codes for CASSLDGVGTEAFF.

The chain uses TRBV6-8 and TRBJ1-5; D is possibly TRBD1 (6 bases). The V gene's germline CDR1 is MNHGY and CDR2 SAAAGT. V lost 6 bases and J lost 0, with 18 bases in between. The CDR3 contains 17 residues. CDR3 sequence reads: CASRAGGQSYSNQPQHF. In nucleotides, the CDR3 is TGTGCCAGCAGGGCCGGCGGACAGTCGTATAGCAATCAGCCCCAGCATTTT.

The chain combines TRBV10-2 with TRBJ1-6; the match to TRBD1 covers 8 bases. Germline CDR1 WSHSY, CDR2 SAAADI. Trimming cost V 5 bases and J 7 bases; bases outside gene matches: 4. The CDR3 sequence is 14 residues long. Written as DNA, the CDR3 is TGCGCCAGCAGTTCCGACAGGGGCAATTCACCCCTCCACTTT. Translation: CASSSDRGNSPLHF.

DNA of the CDR3: TGTGCCAGCAGCTTACTTGGGGTAGCCATGAACACTGAAGCTTTCTTT. This sequence encodes CASSLLGVAMNTEAFF. This chain uses TRBV11-3 with TRBJ1-1; D not certain. The CDR3 consists of 16 residues. V was trimmed by 2 bases and J by 0 bases, leaving 13 bases between them. The germline gives CDR1 SGHNT, CDR2 YENEEA.

V is TRBV14 and J is TRBJ2-5, with 9 bases lining up with TRBD1. Germline CDR1 is SGHDN and CDR2 is FVKESK. CDR3 size: 13 residues. The V segment lost 5 bases and the J segment 11 bases; nucleotides outside the gene matches: 9. Here the CDR3 reads CASSFDRGSRQYF. The CDR3 DNA follows: TGTGCCAGCAGCTTCGACAGGGGGTCCCGACAGTACTTC.

V is TRBV23-1 and J is TRBJ1-2; 11 nucleotides agree with TRBD1. TRBV23-1 is annotated as an ORF whose role is uncertain. This CDR3 has 15 residues. The V and J ends lost 6 bases and 9 bases, in that order; junction bases with no gene match: 12. The CDR3 region is CASSQPRTGGRSYTF. Written as DNA, the CDR3 is TGCGCCAGCAGCCAACCCCGGACAGGGGGCCGGAGCTACACCTTC.

The V and J genes are TRBV5-1 and TRBJ2-2; a possible D gene is TRBD1 (5 bases). This CDR3 has 17 amino acids. Germline loops: CDR1 SGHRS, CDR2 YFSETQ. Trimming took 0 bases from V and 5 from J, leaving 17 bases between them. Written as DNA, the CDR3 is TGCGCCAGCAGCTTGGAAGGGGCCCTAGGTGGGACCGGGGAGCTGTTTTTT. Its protein is CASSLEGALGGTGELFF. The whole variable domain, filled in from reference TRBV5-1 and TRBJ2-2, reads KAGVTQTPRYLIKTRGQQVTLSCSPISGHRSVSWYQQTPGQGLQFLFEYFSETQRNKGNFPGRFSGRQFSNSRSEMNVSTLELGDSALYLCASSLEGALGGTGELFFGEGSRLTVL.

The genes are TRBV28 and TRBJ2-7; no clear D gene. V lost 7 bases and J lost 0, with 13 bases in between. The CDR3 runs 14 residues. Germline CDR1 MDHEN, CDR2 SYDVKM. CDR3 nucleotides: TGTGCCAGCACTGGACCGCCAATCTCCTACGAGCAGTACTTC. Protein product: CASTGPPISYEQYF.